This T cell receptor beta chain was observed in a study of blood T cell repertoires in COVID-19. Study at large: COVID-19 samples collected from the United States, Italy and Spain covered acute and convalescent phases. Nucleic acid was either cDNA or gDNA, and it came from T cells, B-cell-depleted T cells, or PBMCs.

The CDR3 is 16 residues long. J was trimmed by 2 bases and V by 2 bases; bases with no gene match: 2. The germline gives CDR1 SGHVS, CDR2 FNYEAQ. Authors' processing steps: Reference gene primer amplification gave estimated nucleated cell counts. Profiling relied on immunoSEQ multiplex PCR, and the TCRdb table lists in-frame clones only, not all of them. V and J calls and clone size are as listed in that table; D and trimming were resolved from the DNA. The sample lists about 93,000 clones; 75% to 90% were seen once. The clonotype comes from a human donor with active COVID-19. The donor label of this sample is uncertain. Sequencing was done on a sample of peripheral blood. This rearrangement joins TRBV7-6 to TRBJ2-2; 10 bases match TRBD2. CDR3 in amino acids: CASSLLAGANTGELFF. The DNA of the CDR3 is TGTGCCAGCAGCTTACTAGCGGGGGCCAACACCGGGGAGCTGTTTTTT. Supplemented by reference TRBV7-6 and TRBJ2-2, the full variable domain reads GAGVSQSPRYKVTKRGQDVALRCDPISGHVSLYWYRQALGQGPEFLTYFNYEAQQDKSGLPNDRFSAERPEGSISTLTIQRTEQRDSAMYRCASSLLAGANTGELFFGEGSRLTVL.